The 25 T cell receptor beta chains below all came from one sample that was sequenced in a study of neurological immune-mediated disorders. Time point here: longitudinal time-point 1 (baseline). TCRdb independently ran MiXCR on the 5' RACE reads; one entry per CDR3 protein. The table records some 71,000 distinct CDR3 sequences, roughly 10% of them present only once. The sequenced material came from PBMCs. The receptors stem from a man aged 25 to 40 in good health.

In its sample, this clonotype was seen a few times. This rearrangement joins TRBV10-3 to TRBJ2-1, with D hard to call. The V gene's germline CDR1 is ENHRY and CDR2 SYGVKD. Trimming took off 4 bases at V and 0 bases at J, with 10 bases between the two ends. CDR3 length: 15 amino acids. This chain's CDR3 is CAISAGIGSYNEQFF. CDR3 nucleotides: TGTGCCATCAGTGCAGGAATAGGCTCCTACAATGAGCAGTTCTTC.

At least ten counts were recorded for this clonotype. The rearrangement uses TRBV24-1 and TRBJ2-7; D is possibly TRBD1 or TRBD2 (5 bases each). Trimming removed 0 bases at V and 1 base at J, with 12 bases between. The CDR3 is 16 residues long. Germline CDR1 and CDR2: KGHDR and SFDVKD. The CDR3 is CATSDLRDVPSYEQYF. The CDR3 region has the DNA TGTGCCACCAGTGATTTGAGGGACGTCCCGTCCTACGAGCAGTACTTC.

This clonotype was observed many times. This chain uses TRBV9 with TRBJ2-7; 9 bases are a match to TRBD1. The CDR3 spans 15 residues. Germline assignment: CDR1 SGDLS and CDR2 YYNGEE. Trimming took 0 bases from V and 3 from J; bases not matched to a gene: 4. The CDR3 protein is CASSVEGQGLYEQYF. CDR3 nucleotides: TGTGCCAGCAGCGTAGAAGGACAGGGGCTCTACGAGCAGTACTTC.

This clonotype was detected ten times or more. The gene calls are TRBV20-1 and TRBJ2-2; tentative D call: TRBD1 (6 bases). The germline CDR1 and CDR2 sequences are DFQATT and SNEGSKA (reference sequence). CDR3 size: 15 residues. Trimming took 6 bases from V and 3 from J, leaving 17 bases between them. The CDR3, as DNA: TGCAGTGCCACCGGGACATTCACCGACACCGGGGAGCTGTTTTTT. Translated, it gives CSATGTFTDTGELFF.

This clonotype was seen many times. The chain links TRBV5-1 to TRBJ2-6; 12 nucleotides agree with TRBD1. There are 18 residues in the CDR3. V lost 4 bases, J lost 0 bases, and 5 bases stayed unmatched. Germline lookup yields CDR1 SGHRS and CDR2 YFSETQ. The DNA of the CDR3 is TGCGCCAGCAGCCTCGGGACAGGGGGCACCTCTGGGGCCAACGTCCTGACTTTC. The encoded protein is CASSLGTGGTSGANVLTF.

This clonotype was seen at least ten times. CDR3 region: CASSRNRAEAFF. The CDR3 DNA follows: TGTGCCAGCAGTCGGAACCGGGCTGAAGCTTTCTTT. The chain joins TRBV27 to TRBJ1-1; D is ambiguous. V lost 5 bases and J lost 6, with 10 bases in between. CDR3 length: 12 amino acids. Germline CDR1 MNHEY, CDR2 SMNVEV (reference sequence).

This clonotype was counted at least ten times. The V and J genes are TRBV19 and TRBJ2-2, with a possible D match to TRBD1 (6 bases). This CDR3 is 14 amino acids long. Trimming shortened V by 6 bases and J by 6 bases, and 14 bases separated the two germline ends. CDR1 is LNHDA, CDR2 SQIVND, per germline (reference sequence). The CDR3 spells CASSPWDNPGELFF. Written as DNA, the CDR3 is TGTGCCAGTAGCCCATGGGACAATCCCGGGGAGCTGTTTTTT.

The table lists this clonotype with many counts. V and J are TRBV28 and TRBJ1-2; D might be TRBD1 (5 bases). Germline V CDR1 and CDR2: MDHEN, SYDVKM. This CDR3 contains 14 residues. V shed 2 bases and J shed 4 bases, with 11 bases lying between them. For the CDR3, the DNA is TGTGCCAGCAGTTTAATGGGGGATCTCTATGGCTACACCTTC. Protein sequence: CASSLMGDLYGYTF.

Ten or more counts support this clonotype. CDR3 loop: CASSLTAVHLNTEAFF. The CDR3 coding sequence is TGTGCCAGCAGCTTAACCGCCGTACACCTGAACACTGAAGCTTTCTTT. The rearrangement links TRBV7-3 to TRBJ1-1; D remains ambiguous. This CDR3 has 16 residues. V lost 0 bases to trimming and J lost 0 bases, with 11 bases between them. CDR1 SGHTA and CDR2 FQGTGA come from the germline V gene.

This clonotype came up many times. This chain uses TRBV7-3 with TRBJ2-1, with 10 bases that match TRBD2. Trimming at V came to 5 bases and at J to 12 bases, leaving 22 bases not matched to a gene. The CDR3 covers 18 residues. Germline loops: CDR1 SGHTA, CDR2 FQGTGA. Here the CDR3 DNA reads TGTGCCAGCAGCAGCGATGGTACTAGCGGGACTTCTATTCGGGGGCAGTTCTTC. It specifies CASSSDGTSGTSIRGQFF.

V gene TRBV27 combines with J gene TRBJ2-7; 8 nucleotides match TRBD2. With V trimmed by 6 bases and J by 0 bases, 7 bases remained unmatched. The CDR3 is 15 amino acids. Germline V gene data show CDR1 as MNHEY and CDR2 as SMNVEV (reference sequence). In nucleotides, the CDR3 is TGTGCCAGCAGCGCCGGCGCGGGAGGCTCCTACGAGCAGTACTTC. This encodes CASSAGAGGSYEQYF.

This clonotype was detected ten times or more. The V call is TRBV5-1, the J call TRBJ2-7; 7 bases match TRBD1. There are 15 residues in the CDR3. After removal of 0 bases from V and 0 bases from J, the junction contained 3 bases not matched to a gene. Germline assignment: CDR1 SGHRS and CDR2 YFSETQ. Here the CDR3 reads CASSLEGASSYEQYF. The CDR3 region has the DNA TGCGCCAGCAGCTTGGAGGGGGCGAGCTCCTACGAGCAGTACTTC.

This clonotype was observed a few times. The chain employs TRBV20-1 and TRBJ1-6, with TRBD1 as a possible D gene (6 bases). The germline gives CDR1 DFQATT, CDR2 SNEGSKA (reference sequence). The CDR3 sequence is 15 residues long. With 6 bases removed from V and 5 bases from J, the gap between germline ends came to 17 bases. The CDR3 nucleotides read TGCAGTGCAAGAATCCCGGGACAAAATAATTCACCCCTCCACTTT. Protein product: CSARIPGQNNSPLHF.

The chain links TRBV20-1 to TRBJ2-4; 7 bases align to TRBD2. The CDR3 totals 17 residues. The germline gives CDR1 DFQATT, CDR2 SNEGSKA (reference sequence). The V segment lost 3 bases and the J segment 0 bases; nucleotides outside the gene matches: 11. In DNA, the CDR3 is TGCAGTGCTAGTGTTGCGTCTAGCGGACTAGCCAAAAACATTCAGTACTTC. Protein: CSASVASSGLAKNIQYF.

This clonotype was observed many times. The V gene is TRBV11-1, the J gene TRBJ2-1; D is undetermined. This CDR3 is built from 16 residues. The V gene lost 1 base and the J gene lost 7 bases, with 17 bases spanning the gap. The V gene's germline CDR1 is SGHAT and CDR2 FQDESV (reference sequence). CDR3 amino acids: CASSLEHPLNVNEQFF. The DNA for the CDR3 is TGTGCCAGCAGCTTAGAACACCCACTAAATGTGAATGAGCAGTTCTTC.

A word on this clonotype: A read error may explain this, as a much larger clone is one base away. In nucleotides, the CDR3 is TGTGCCAACAGTCCTATCTATGGGGGAGGTTCTAGCACAGATACGCAGTATTTT. Its protein is CANSPIYGGGSSTDTQYF. The V gene is TRBV28, the J gene TRBJ2-3, with TRBD2 as a possible D gene (6 bases). The CDR3 length is 18 residues. Germline lookup yields CDR1 MDHEN and CDR2 SYDVKM.

In its sample, this clonotype was seen many times. The chain combines TRBV29-1 with TRBJ1-2; D may be TRBD1 (6 bases). Per germline, CDR1 SQVTM and CDR2 ANQGSEA. The CDR3 has 14 amino acids. V was pared by 4 bases and J by 4 bases, with 16 bases between. CDR3: CSVGTADWAYGYTF. Here the CDR3 DNA reads TGCAGCGTTGGGACAGCCGATTGGGCCTATGGCTACACCTTC.

There are many counts of this clonotype. The chain couples TRBV5-1 to TRBJ2-6, with a possible D match to TRBD1 (6 bases). CDR1 SGHRS and CDR2 YFSETQ come from the germline V gene. The V end was cut by 1 base, the J end by 1 base, with 12 bases between. CDR3 length: 17 amino acids. DNA for the CDR3: TGCGCCAGCAGCTTGCAGGGGCTCTTTTCTGGGGCCAACGTCCTGACTTTC. It codes for CASSLQGLFSGANVLTF.

At least ten counts were recorded for this clonotype. The CDR3 sequence is CASSRTGASGRLDEQFF. CDR3 nucleotides: TGTGCCAGCAGCCGAACGGGGGCTAGCGGGAGGCTCGATGAGCAGTTCTTC. The genes are TRBV3-1 and TRBJ2-1; TRBD2 matches at 11 bases. CDR1 is LGHDT and CDR2 is YNNKEL in the germline V gene (reference sequence). This CDR3 is 17 amino acids long. V lost 4 bases, J lost 8 bases, and 13 bases stayed unmatched.

This clonotype was counted ten times or more. The J gene is TRBJ2-7, the V gene TRBV28, with D maybe TRBD2 (6 bases). CDR3 length: 13 residues. V lost 4 bases, J lost 3 bases, and 10 bases lay in between. In germline, CDR1 is MDHEN, CDR2 SYDVKM. Here the CDR3 reads CASSSGLLYEQYF. The CDR3 nucleotides are TGTGCCAGCAGTTCGGGACTCCTCTACGAGCAGTACTTC. Full variable domain (outside the CDR3, taken from reference TRBV28 and TRBJ2-7): DVKVTQSSRYLVKRTGEKVFLECVQDMDHENMFWYRQDPGLGLRLIYFSYDVKMKEKGDIPEGYSVSREKKERFSLILESASTNQTSMYLCASSSGLLYEQYFGPGTRLTVT.

The chain has TRBV4-2 and TRBJ2-5; D is undetermined. Germline V gene sequence: CDR1 LGHNA, CDR2 YNFKEQ. The CDR3 is made up of 16 amino acids. The germline V and J ends were trimmed by 4 bases and 5 bases, with 20 bases remaining between them. The CDR3 loop reads CASSPKWASGLETQYF. Written as DNA, the CDR3 is TGTGCCAGCAGCCCCAAATGGGCTAGTGGTTTGGAGACCCAGTACTTC.

This clonotype has at least ten counts. The chain uses TRBV10-3 and TRBJ2-2; 7 nucleotides match TRBD2. CDR1 and CDR2 (germline): ENHRY, SYGVKD. This CDR3 comprises 17 residues. Trimming cost V 6 bases and J 2 bases; bases outside gene matches: 12. The CDR3 protein is CAISPPRGGSNTGELFF. The CDR3 DNA is TGTGCCATCAGCCCACCGCGGGGAGGGAGCAACACCGGGGAGCTGTTTTTT.

The table lists this clonotype with many counts. This chain links TRBV20-1 with TRBJ2-1, with TRBD1 matching over 7 bases. This CDR3 has 15 amino acids. V gave up 4 bases and J gave up 4 bases; unmatched junction bases: 10. From germline, CDR1 is DFQATT and CDR2 SNEGSKA (reference sequence). In DNA, the CDR3 is TGCAGTGCTACTCGCGACAGGGCTAGGTACAATGAGCAGTTCTTC. It codes for CSATRDRARYNEQFF.

This clonotype appeared many times. V is TRBV20-1 and J is TRBJ2-2; 8 bases align to TRBD2. This CDR3 has 14 amino acids. Trimming removed 3 bases from V and 1 base from J; junction bases left unmatched: 1. Germline assignment: CDR1 DFQATT and CDR2 SNEGSKA (reference sequence). The CDR3 DNA sequence: TGCAGTGCTAGCGGGAGGGGGAACACCGGGGAGCTGTTTTTT. Encoded protein: CSASGRGNTGELFF.

This clonotype came up many times. The chain has TRBV6-1 and TRBJ2-7, with TRBD1 identical over 10 bases. After removal of 11 bases from V and 4 bases from J, the junction contained 8 bases not matched to a gene. This CDR3 comprises 13 residues. Germline assignment: CDR1 MNHNS and CDR2 SASEGT. In DNA form, the CDR3 reads TGTGCCGGAAGTGACAGGGGGCTGTACGAGCAGTACTTC. This sequence encodes CAGSDRGLYEQYF.